The 14 T cell receptor beta chains below all came from one sample that was sequenced in a study of blood T cell repertoires in COVID-19. The repertoire was sequenced with immunoSEQ multiplex PCR; TCRdb's copy has only in-frame clones and lacks some. The sample yields 150,000 to 200,000 clones, 90% seen once. Specimen: peripheral blood. All receptors come from a man aged 45 to 65 with acute or convalescent COVID-19.

The V gene is TRBV30, the J gene TRBJ2-1, with D maybe TRBD2 (5 bases). The germline V and J ends were trimmed by 2 bases and 0 bases, with 8 bases remaining between them. This CDR3 has 14 residues. Germline V gene lookup returns CDR1 GTSNPN and CDR2 SVGIG (reference sequence). The CDR3 loop reads CAWSFGGSYNEQFF. CDR3 sequence (DNA): TGTGCCTGGAGTTTTGGAGGCTCCTACAATGAGCAGTTCTTC.

The chain is built from TRBV28 and TRBJ2-1, with D possibly TRBD2 on 5 matching bases. This CDR3 contains 14 residues. The germline V gene has CDR1 MDHEN and CDR2 SYDVKM. Trimming shortened V by 5 bases and J by 8 bases, and 16 bases separated the two germline ends. The CDR3 DNA reads as TGTGCCAGCAGTCCGGCAGGCGGGTCCTATGAGCAGTTCTTC. This translates into CASSPAGGSYEQFF. Full variable domain (remainder filled in from reference TRBV28 and TRBJ2-1): DVKVTQSSRYLVKRTGEKVFLECVQDMDHENMFWYRQDPGLGLRLIYFSYDVKMKEKGDIPEGYSVSREKKERFSLILESASTNQTSMYLCASSPAGGSYEQFFGPGTRLTVL.

CDR3 in amino acids: CASSRQGGEQFF. The CDR3 bases are TGTGCCAGCAGCAGACAGGGGGGTGAGCAGTTCTTC. The chain links TRBV9 to TRBJ2-1; 9 bases line up with TRBD1. Per the germline V gene, CDR1 is SGDLS and CDR2 is YYNGEE. Germline trimming cut 4 bases from V and 9 bases from J; bases unmatched to any gene: 2. The CDR3 runs 12 residues. Full variable domain (missing parts from reference TRBV9 and TRBJ2-1): DSGVTQTPKHLITATGQRVTLRCSPRSGDLSVYWYQQSLDQGLQFLIQYYNGEERAKGNILERFSAQQFPDLHSELNLSSLELGDSALYFCASSRQGGEQFFGPGTRLTVL.

This chain joins TRBV7-2 and TRBJ2-2, with TRBD2 matching over 11 bases. This CDR3 spans 16 amino acids. J was trimmed by 7 bases and V by 2 bases; bases with no gene match: 6. Germline lookup yields CDR1 SGHTA and CDR2 FQGNSA. The DNA of the CDR3 is TGTGCCAGCAGCTTAAACCTAGCGGGGGGCGGCGGGGAGCTGTTTTTT. Residues: CASSLNLAGGGGELFF.

The chain employs TRBV6-5 and TRBJ2-3; TRBD1 matches 8 bases. The CDR3 runs 15 residues. V was clipped by 6 bases and J by 5 bases; unmatched bases: 10. Germline-derived CDR1 and CDR2 are MNHEY and SVGAGI. The CDR3 DNA reads as TGTGCCAGCAGCCCACTCGGACAGGGATTAGATACGCAGTATTTT. This codes for CASSPLGQGLDTQYF.

The chain couples TRBV4-3 to TRBJ1-1; unclear D gene. The germline V and J ends were trimmed by 2 bases and 4 bases, with 11 bases remaining between them. Germline lookup yields CDR1 LGHNA and CDR2 YSLEER. The CDR3 contains 14 residues. This CDR3 reads CASSQTGIGTEAFF. CDR3 DNA: TGCGCCAGCAGCCAAACCGGGATAGGCACTGAAGCTTTCTTT.

The genes are TRBV5-1 and TRBJ2-5; D is unresolved. This CDR3 region has 14 residues. Per germline, CDR1 SGHRS and CDR2 YFSETQ. V was clipped by 3 bases and J by 4 bases, with 13 bases between them. Here the CDR3 reads CASSSAGTRETQYF. The CDR3 nucleotides read TGCGCCAGCAGCTCGGCAGGTACCCGAGAGACCCAGTACTTC.

This chain links TRBV2 with TRBJ1-6; no clear D gene. The V end was cut by 8 bases, the J end by 8 bases, with 13 bases between. This CDR3 has 13 residues. Looked up from germline, CDR1 is SNHLY and CDR2 is FYNNEI. The CDR3 loop reads CASEGSGHSPLHF. CDR3 coding DNA: TGTGCCAGCGAGGGTAGTGGGCATTCACCCCTCCACTTT.

J is TRBJ1-6 and V is TRBV3-1 (or the pseudogene TRBV3-2); D ambiguous. V was shortened by 4 bases and J by 9 bases, with 19 bases between the two germline ends. In germline, CDR1 is LGHDT, CDR2 YNNKEL (reference sequence). The CDR3 runs 16 residues. CDR3 in amino acids: CASSLGRGVDSSPLHF. In DNA form, the CDR3 reads TGTGCCAGCAGCCTGGGGAGAGGCGTTGACTCTTCACCCCTCCACTTT.

In nucleotides, the CDR3 is TGTGCCAGTTCATTTGGGGGCGATGAGCAGTTCTTC. As protein: CASSFGGDEQFF. The chain employs TRBV6-5 and TRBJ2-1, with D possibly TRBD1 on 6 matching bases. V lost 9 bases and J 8 bases, leaving 14 bases between the germline ends. In germline, CDR1 is MNHEY, CDR2 SVGAGI. The CDR3 runs 12 residues.

The chain is built from TRBV5-6 and TRBJ2-2, with 8 bases that match TRBD2. Germline CDR1 SGHDT, CDR2 YYEEEE. V gave up 4 bases and J gave up 4 bases; unmatched junction bases: 12. This CDR3 comprises 17 residues. The CDR3 sequence: CASSPAGLAGFTGELFF. CDR3 in DNA: TGTGCCAGCAGCCCTGCGGGATTAGCGGGATTCACCGGGGAGCTGTTTTTT.

The CDR3 protein is CASSPLAKGEPTF. CDR3 nucleotides: TGTGCCAGCTCACCACTCGCCAAGGGGGAGCCCACCTTC. The chain uses TRBV18 and TRBJ1-2; D possibly corresponds to TRBD1 (6 bases). This CDR3 contains 13 residues. Per the germline V gene, CDR1 is KGHSH and CDR2 is LQKENI. Trimming removed 1 base at V and 13 bases at J, with 16 bases between.

The V gene is TRBV30, the J gene TRBJ2-2, with a possible D match to TRBD1 (6 bases). V was pared by 4 bases and J by 4 bases, with 10 bases between. CDR3 size: 13 residues. CDR1 and CDR2 (germline): GTSNPN, SVGIG (reference sequence). CDR3 amino acids: CAWTGGITGELFF. The CDR3 coding sequence is TGTGCCTGGACTGGGGGCATCACCGGGGAGCTGTTTTTT.

The chain has TRBV29-1 and TRBJ1-1, with D unclear. The CDR3 loop spans 13 amino acids. V was trimmed by 7 bases and J by 11 bases, leaving 23 bases between them. Per the germline V gene, CDR1 is SQVTM and CDR2 is ANQGSEA. CDR3 sequence: CSAERPSPPGAFF. CDR3 nucleotide sequence: TGCAGCGCCGAGAGGCCGAGCCCGCCTGGGGCTTTCTTT.